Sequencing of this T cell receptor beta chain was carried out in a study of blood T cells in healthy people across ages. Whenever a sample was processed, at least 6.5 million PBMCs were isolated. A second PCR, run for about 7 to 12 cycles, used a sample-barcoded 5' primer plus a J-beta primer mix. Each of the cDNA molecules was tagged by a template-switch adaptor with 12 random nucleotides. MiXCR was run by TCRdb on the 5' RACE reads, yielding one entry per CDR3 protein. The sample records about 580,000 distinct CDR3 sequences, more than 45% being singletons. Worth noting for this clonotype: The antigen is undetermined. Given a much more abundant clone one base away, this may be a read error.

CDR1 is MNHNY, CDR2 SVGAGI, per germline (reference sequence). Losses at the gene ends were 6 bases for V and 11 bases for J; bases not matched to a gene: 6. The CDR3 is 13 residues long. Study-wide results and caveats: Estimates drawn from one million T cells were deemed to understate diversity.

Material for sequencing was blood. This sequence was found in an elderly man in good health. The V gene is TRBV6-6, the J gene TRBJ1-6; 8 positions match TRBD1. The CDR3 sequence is CASSSDRGTPLHF. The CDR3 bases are TGTGCCAGCAGCAGCGACAGGGGCACACCCCTCCACTTT.